The TCR beta chain described here comes from a study of metastatic and nonmetastatic thyroid tumors (dated by TCRdb to 2020 to 2021). About the study as a whole: Repertoires were compared across peripheral blood and tumor or nodule tissue samples from malignant and benign thyroid patients.

Receptor amplification or capture employed PCR. Sequencing was performed on an Illumina HiSeq 4000. High-throughput sequencing was used to profile the CDR3 region of the TCR beta-chain in every patient. As for the original processing: CDR3 differences across clinicopathological groups were used to build a classifier for discriminating distant-metastatic papillary thyroid cancer patients. Repertoire diversity was assessed with the Shannon index, and tumor-blood repertoire similarity with the Morisita-Horn index. Clones were called with MiXCR by TCRdb after fastp trimmed the public reads at Q25, and only in-frame beta chains were retained. The V and J calls here are based on TCRdb, not the publication. The sample table contains tens of thousands of clones; only one count was recorded for roughly a sixth of them. Together, the top ten hold 8% to 10% of the sample. This clone was counted ten times or more. The specificity of this receptor is unknown. One base away there is no much larger clone; base qualities are not given.

The paper's findings and limits, for the study overall: TCR beta diversity was reported as significantly higher in malignant tumors than in benign nodules, in both blood and tumor samples.

No treatment had been received by any patient before thyroid surgery. Using T-cell receptor beta sequencing, the researchers looked back retrospectively at clinical samples from patients, gathered between about 2012 and 2019. Sequenced material: tumor tissue. The receptor comes from a female donor with papillary thyroid cancer or a benign thyroid nodule (not recorded which). Some clones in this sample may be carry-over from other donors' samples.

The CDR3: CASSDAVSGTDTQYF. The nucleotides are TGTGCCAGCAGTGATGCGGTTAGCGGCACAGATACGCAGTATTTT. Here the chain combines TRBV6-1 and TRBJ2-3; TRBD2 is a weak D gene call, 5 bases matching. Counted from cysteine to phenylalanine, this CDR3 has 15 amino acids. The read is trimmed to its CDR3 DNA, 45 bases read in frame from base 1. The germline V gene supplies CDR1 MNHNS and CDR2 SASEGT. Trimming takes 3 bases from V and 1 base from J, and the germline ends sit 11 bases apart.